This TCR beta chain was recovered during a study of response to subunit inactivated influenza vaccine. CDR3 length: 16 amino acids. The germline V and J ends were trimmed by 3 bases and 10 bases, with 23 bases remaining between them. This clonotype was seen a few times. The target antigen is unknown. One entry per CDR3 protein results from TCRdb running MiXCR on the RT-PCR reads. The top ten clones hold under 14% of a sample with around 650,000 distinct CDR3 sequences, 15% to 19% of them seen once. General observations from the study: With each seasonal influenza vaccination, the authors suggested, few new T cells are recruited.

The chain joins TRBV12-3 or TRBV12-4 to TRBJ2-3, with unresolved D. The sequencing here drew on PBMCs from blood, taken 11 to 12 days after vaccination. This TCR came from a man aged 50-60 years who received an inactivated influenza vaccine. The chain's CDR3 is CASSFGDRAFLRSQYF. CDR3 bases: TGTGCCAGCAGTTTCGGAGATCGGGCTTTCCTCAGGTCGCAGTATTTT.